The clone carrying this T cell receptor (beta chain) was found a few times. As yet, its antigen is unknown. The CDR3 totals 15 residues. V lost 0 bases to trimming and J lost 1 base, with 8 bases between them. The sample is drawn from a study of blood T cells in healthy people across ages. Whole-study context: The capture of about one barcoded beta molecule per two T cells was achieved by template switching. Study observations and caveats: The unknown donor CMV status may have confounded expanded clonotype changes. Measured against age, TCR beta diversity per million T cells decreased in a roughly linear manner.

Primed by a sample-barcoded 5' primer and a J-beta primer mix, a second PCR proceeded for 7 to 11 cycles. The study obtained at least 2.5 million CDR3-containing paired-end reads from every sample. One entry per CDR3 protein results from TCRdb running MiXCR on the 5' RACE reads. The sample carries over 1.5 million distinct CDR3 sequences, just under 50% recorded once. Sequencing input: blood. The chain couples TRBV12-3 or TRBV12-4 to TRBJ2-3; D possibly corresponds to TRBD2 (5 bases). This sequence originates from a woman aged 40 to 50 in good health. CDR3 residues: CASSLAHGGTDTQYF. CDR3 in DNA: TGTGCCAGCAGTTTAGCGCACGGGGGCACAGATACGCAGTATTTT.